A selection of T cell receptor beta chains follows, all from one sample in a study of response to subunit inactivated influenza vaccine. TCRdb analysed the RT-PCR reads with MiXCR anew, one entry per CDR3 protein. This table holds under 550,000 distinct CDR3 sequences, about 7.2% found once. The sequencing here drew on PBMCs from blood, taken less than 30 months after vaccination. All receptors come from a man between 50 and 69 years old who received an inactivated influenza vaccine. The CDR3 runs from the conserved cysteine through the conserved F or W. A D gene is named only where the DNA matches it firmly. Rows may omit the clone size; those that give it use once, few, many or a size class.

v_call	d_call	clone_size	j_call	cdr3_aa	cdr3_nt
TRBV4-1	.	few	TRBJ2-2	CASSQDSGDEELFF	TGCGCCAGCAGCCAAGATTCAGGAGATGAGGAGCTGTTTTTT
TRBV15	.	many	TRBJ2-3	CATTLDRTSTDTQYF	TGTGCCACCACCCTAGACAGAACCAGCACAGATACGCAGTATTTT
TRBV5-1	TRBD1	many	TRBJ1-6	CASSSTGDPIRGPLHF	TGCGCCAGCAGCTCTACAGGGGACCCTATAAGGGGGCCCCTCCACTTT
TRBV6-2/TRBV6-3	TRBD2	.	TRBJ2-1	CASVQSAGGIPEQFF	TGTGCCAGCGTTCAGTCAGCGGGAGGGATCCCTGAGCAGTTCTTC
TRBV7-8	TRBD1	many	TRBJ2-2	CASSHRDRNTGELFF	TGTGCCAGCAGCCACCGGGACAGGAACACCGGGGAGCTGTTTTTT
TRBV7-9	.	.	TRBJ1-1	CASSHDRRMNTEAFF	TGTGCCAGCAGCCATGACAGGCGGATGAACACTGAAGCTTTCTTT
TRBV5-1	.	many	TRBJ2-3	CASIATEGGDTQYF	TGCGCCAGCATAGCGACAGAAGGAGGAGATACGCAGTATTTT
TRBV7-6	TRBD1	.	TRBJ2-7	CASSSPRDRNGYEQYF	TGTGCCAGCAGCTCCCCCCGGGACAGGAATGGGTACGAGCAGTACTTC
TRBV5-1	.	.	TRBJ2-2	CASSLWGQNTGELFF	TGCGCCAGCAGCTTGTGGGGGCAGAACACCGGGGAGCTGTTTTTT
TRBV20-1	TRBD2	few	TRBJ2-5	CSASRLAGDQETQYF	TGCAGTGCTAGTCGTCTAGCGGGGGACCAAGAGACCCAGTACTTC
TRBV6-5	.	.	TRBJ2-7	CASSYMAGEPYEQYF	TGTGCCAGCAGTTACATGGCAGGAGAGCCCTACGAGCAGTACTTC
TRBV2	TRBD2	.	TRBJ2-1	CASIGLAGSNEQFF	TGTGCCAGCATTGGCCTAGCGGGTTCCAATGAGCAGTTCTTC
TRBV12-3/TRBV12-4	TRBD1	few	TRBJ1-5	CASREDRGQPQHF	TGTGCCAGCAGGGAAGACAGGGGTCAGCCCCAGCATTTT
TRBV5-1	TRBD2	few	TRBJ2-5	CASSFLPSSGAQETQYF	TGCGCCAGCAGCTTCTTACCCAGTAGCGGGGCTCAAGAGACCCAGTACTTC
TRBV27	.	few	TRBJ1-2	CASMSYEGVGYTF	TGTGCCAGCATGTCGTATGAGGGGGTTGGCTACACCTTC
TRBV20-1	.	few	TRBJ2-3	CSARRVIGSTDTQYF	TGCAGTGCTAGGCGGGTTATAGGGAGCACAGATACGCAGTATTTT
TRBV6-2/TRBV6-3	.	.	TRBJ1-1	CASSNTVKAFF	TGTGCCAGCAGTAACACAGTGAAAGCTTTCTTT